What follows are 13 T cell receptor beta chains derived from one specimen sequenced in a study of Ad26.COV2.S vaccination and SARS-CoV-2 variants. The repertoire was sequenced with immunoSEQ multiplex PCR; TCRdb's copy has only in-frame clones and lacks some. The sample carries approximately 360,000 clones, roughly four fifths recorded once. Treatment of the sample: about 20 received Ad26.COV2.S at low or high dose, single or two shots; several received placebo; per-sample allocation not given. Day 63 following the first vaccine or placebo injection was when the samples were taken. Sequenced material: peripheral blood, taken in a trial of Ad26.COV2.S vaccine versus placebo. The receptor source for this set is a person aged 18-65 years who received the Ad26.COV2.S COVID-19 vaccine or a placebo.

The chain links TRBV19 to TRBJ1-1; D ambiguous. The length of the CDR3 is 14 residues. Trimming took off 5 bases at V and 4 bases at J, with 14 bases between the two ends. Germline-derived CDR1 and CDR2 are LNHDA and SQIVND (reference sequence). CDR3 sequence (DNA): TGTGCCAGTAGTTTTAACCGGGGTCGCACTGAAGCTTTCTTT. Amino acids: CASSFNRGRTEAFF.

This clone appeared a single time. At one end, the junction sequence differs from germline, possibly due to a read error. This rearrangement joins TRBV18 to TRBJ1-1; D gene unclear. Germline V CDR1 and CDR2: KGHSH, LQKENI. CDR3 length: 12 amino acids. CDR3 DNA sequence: TGTGCCAGCTCGCTCGGACGGGCTGAGGCTTTCTTT. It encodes CASSLGRAEAFF. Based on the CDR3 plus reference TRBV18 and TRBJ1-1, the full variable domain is NAGVMQNPRHLVRRRGQEARLRCSPMKGHSHVYWYRQLPEEGLKFMVYLQKENIIDESGMPKERFSAEFPKEGPSILRIQQVVRGDSAAYFCASSLGRAEAFFGQGTRLTVV.

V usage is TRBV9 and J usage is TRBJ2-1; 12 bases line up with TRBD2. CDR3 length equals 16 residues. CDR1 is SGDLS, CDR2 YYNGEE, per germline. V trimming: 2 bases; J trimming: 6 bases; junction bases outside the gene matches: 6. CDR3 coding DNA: TGTGCCAGCAGCGTTCGAAGACTAGCGGGGGTCAATGAGCAGTTCTTC. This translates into CASSVRRLAGVNEQFF.

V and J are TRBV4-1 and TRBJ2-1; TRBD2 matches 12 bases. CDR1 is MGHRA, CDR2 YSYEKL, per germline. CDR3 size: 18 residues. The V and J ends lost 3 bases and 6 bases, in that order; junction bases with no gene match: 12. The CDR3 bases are TGCGCCAGCAGCCACAAGATATCGGGACTAGCGGGTTCCAATGAGCAGTTCTTC. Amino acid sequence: CASSHKISGLAGSNEQFF.

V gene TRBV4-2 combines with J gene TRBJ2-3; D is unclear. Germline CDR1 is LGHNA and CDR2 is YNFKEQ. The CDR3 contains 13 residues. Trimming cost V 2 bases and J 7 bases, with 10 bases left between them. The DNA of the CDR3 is TGTGCCAGCAGCCAACCCCTCCTCAATACGCAGTATTTT. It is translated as CASSQPLLNTQYF.

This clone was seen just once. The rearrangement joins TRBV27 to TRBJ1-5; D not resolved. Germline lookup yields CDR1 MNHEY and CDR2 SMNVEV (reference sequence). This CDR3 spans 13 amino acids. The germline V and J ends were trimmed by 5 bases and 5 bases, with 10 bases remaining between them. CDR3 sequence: CASSPWPDQPQHF. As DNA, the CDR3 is TGTGCCAGCAGTCCGTGGCCAGATCAGCCCCAGCATTTT.

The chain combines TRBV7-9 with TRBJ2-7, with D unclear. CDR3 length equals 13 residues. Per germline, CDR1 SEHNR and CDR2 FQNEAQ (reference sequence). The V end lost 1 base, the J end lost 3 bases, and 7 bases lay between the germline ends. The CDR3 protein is CASSLVVDYEQYF. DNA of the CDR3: TGTGCCAGCAGCTTAGTAGTCGACTACGAGCAGTACTTC.

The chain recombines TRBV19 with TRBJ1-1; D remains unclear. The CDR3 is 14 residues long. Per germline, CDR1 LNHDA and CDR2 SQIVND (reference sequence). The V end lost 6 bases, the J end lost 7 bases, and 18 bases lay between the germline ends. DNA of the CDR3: TGTGCCAGTAGCAAAGGTTGGGGTGCGGTTGAAGCTTTCTTT. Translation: CASSKGWGAVEAFF.

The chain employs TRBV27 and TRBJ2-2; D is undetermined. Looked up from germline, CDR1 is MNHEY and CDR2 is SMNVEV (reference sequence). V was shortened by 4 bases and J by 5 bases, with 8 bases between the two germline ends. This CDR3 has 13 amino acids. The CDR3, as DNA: TGTGCCAGCAGTTCTATTTGGACCGGGGAGCTGTTTTTT. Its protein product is CASSSIWTGELFF.

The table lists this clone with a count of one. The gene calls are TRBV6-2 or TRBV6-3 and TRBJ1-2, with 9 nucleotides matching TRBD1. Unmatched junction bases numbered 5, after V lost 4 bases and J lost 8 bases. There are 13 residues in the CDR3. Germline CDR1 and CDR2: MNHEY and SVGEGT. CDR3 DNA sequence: TGTGCCAGCAGTTTCGGACAGGGGATGGGCTACACCTTC. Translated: CASSFGQGMGYTF.

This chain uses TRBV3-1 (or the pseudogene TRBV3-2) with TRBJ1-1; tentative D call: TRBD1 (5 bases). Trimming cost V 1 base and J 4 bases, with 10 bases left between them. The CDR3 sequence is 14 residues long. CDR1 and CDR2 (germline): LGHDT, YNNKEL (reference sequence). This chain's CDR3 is CASSQGEQGTEAFF. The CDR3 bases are TGTGCCAGCAGCCAAGGAGAGCAGGGCACTGAAGCTTTCTTT.

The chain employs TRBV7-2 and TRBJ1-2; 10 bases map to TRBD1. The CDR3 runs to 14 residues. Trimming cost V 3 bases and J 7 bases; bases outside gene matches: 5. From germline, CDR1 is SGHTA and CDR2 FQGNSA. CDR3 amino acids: CASSFPGTGVGYTF. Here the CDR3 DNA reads TGTGCCAGCAGCTTCCCCGGGACAGGGGTTGGCTACACCTTC.

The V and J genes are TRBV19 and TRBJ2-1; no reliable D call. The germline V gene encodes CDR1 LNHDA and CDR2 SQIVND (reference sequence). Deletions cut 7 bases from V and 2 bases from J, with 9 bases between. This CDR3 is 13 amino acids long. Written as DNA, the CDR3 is TGTGCCAGTACGACTGGCACCTACAATGAGCAGTTCTTC. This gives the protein CASTTGTYNEQFF.